This T cell receptor (beta chain) appears in the sequencing data of a study of T cells after yellow fever vaccination. A single record per CDR3 protein comes from TCRdb applying MiXCR to the 5' RACE reads. The sample lists about 220,000 distinct CDR3 sequences; approximately 3.3% were seen once. This clonotype came up many times. The V gene's germline CDR1 is MDHEN and CDR2 SYDVKM. The CDR3 length is 15 residues. Trimming stripped 3 bases from V and 6 bases from J, with 16 bases between. The TCR was taken from a man aged 18 to 29 who received the YFV17D yellow fever vaccine. Sequences were derived from CD4+ T cells sorted from PBMCs, sampled 10 days after the yellow fever booster vaccination. The rearrangement joins TRBV28 to TRBJ2-3; possible D gene TRBD1, 6 bases. This CDR3 is CASSFQAGDMDTQYF. CDR3 sequence (DNA): TGTGCCAGCAGTTTTCAGGCCGGGGACATGGATACGCAGTATTTT.